A single T cell receptor (beta chain) is shown here with its context. The CDR3 sequence is 13 residues long. Germline CDR1 MNHEY, CDR2 SVGAGI. Trimming removed 5 bases from V and 5 bases from J; junction bases left unmatched: 1. Per the study methods: Amplification of reference gene primers provided the estimated nucleated cell counts. The method was immunoSEQ multiplex PCR; TCRdb's version includes in-frame clones alone and lacks a portion of them. Clone size and V and J calls were adopted from that table, with D and trimming inferred from the DNA. In the table there are 180,000 or so clones, 85% to 90% of which are singletons. These data are taken from a study of blood T cell repertoires in COVID-19. The overall study: Samples representing acute and convalescent COVID-19 were sourced from the United States, Italy and Spain.

Sequenced: peripheral blood. The source of this sequence is a woman in her sixties or seventies with acute or convalescent COVID-19. The rearrangement uses TRBV6-5 and TRBJ1-5; 9 positions agree with TRBD1. The CDR3 DNA sequence: TGTGCCAGCAGTCGACAGGGGGATCAGCCCCAGCATTTT. It translates to CASSRQGDQPQHF.